This T cell receptor (beta chain) was recovered during a study of cytotoxic CD8 clonotypes in ibrutinib-treated CLL. This clone has just one count. Its antigen remains unidentified. The planned depth of sequencing spanned 1 in 200,000 to 1 in 1 million T cells. TCRdb keeps only in-frame clones here, not all; method: immunoSEQ multiplex PCR. The profile shows some 170,000 clones, about 88% of them singletons. Study outcomes and limitations: Different sampling times were used for sustained-remission and progressing patients. There were few public clonotypes, and on treatment they contracted or stayed stable.

This sequence originates from a human donor with chronic lymphocytic leukemia. Sequencing was performed on PBMCs, taken at disease progression, from a patient treated with ibrutinib.

The CDR3 here is CATSRDQGREKNIQYF. The CDR3 DNA is TGTGCCACCAGCAGAGATCAGGGCAGGGAGAAAAACATTCAGTACTTC. V gene TRBV15 combines with J gene TRBJ2-4; TRBD1 or TRBD2 may be the D gene (5 bases each). Trimming left V 0 bases short and J 4 bases short, with 13 bases between. The CDR3 is made up of 16 amino acids. Germline values: CDR1 LNHNV, CDR2 YYDKDF (reference sequence).